The present entry profiles one T cell receptor beta chain with its context. V was clipped by 5 bases and J by 7 bases; unmatched bases: 15. Germline V gene data show CDR1 as SGHTA and CDR2 as FQGTGA. The CDR3 contains 16 residues. Sequenced by immunoSEQ multiplex PCR; TCRdb stores in-frame clones only, minus some. The table records 300,000 or so clones, about nine tenths of them present only once. Study members were between roughly 18 and 89 years old and lived in 20 to 30 US regions. The sample is drawn from a study of blood T cell repertoires in COVID-19. Sequencing used PBMCs or T cells enriched from blood (not recorded which). The clonotype was recovered from a woman aged 30 to 39 who had recovered from COVID-19. The chain recombines TRBV7-3 with TRBJ1-2; 8 bases are shared with TRBD1. The CDR3 DNA is TGTGCCAGCAGCCCAGCCCCGACAGGGGTTGCCTCTGGCTACACCTTC. Its translation: CASSPAPTGVASGYTF.